This T cell receptor (beta chain) was identified in a study of technical replicates of blood from several donors. The CDR3 loop spans 15 amino acids. The germline V and J ends were trimmed by 2 bases and 0 bases, with 10 bases remaining between them. The germline CDR1 and CDR2 sequences are SGHRS and YFSETQ. The method was immunoSEQ multiplex PCR; TCRdb's version includes in-frame clones alone and lacks a portion of them. The sample has approximately 59,000 clones, roughly 96% seen once; the top ten hold roughly 3.1%. The sample taken for sequencing was PBMCs. This TCR derives from a human donor in good health. Some clones in this sample may be carry-over from other donors' samples. The chain employs TRBV5-1 and TRBJ2-3; no definite D call. The CDR3 here is CASSLQTSSTDTQYF. In nucleotides, the CDR3 is TGCGCCAGCAGCTTACAGACGTCTAGCACAGATACGCAGTATTTT.